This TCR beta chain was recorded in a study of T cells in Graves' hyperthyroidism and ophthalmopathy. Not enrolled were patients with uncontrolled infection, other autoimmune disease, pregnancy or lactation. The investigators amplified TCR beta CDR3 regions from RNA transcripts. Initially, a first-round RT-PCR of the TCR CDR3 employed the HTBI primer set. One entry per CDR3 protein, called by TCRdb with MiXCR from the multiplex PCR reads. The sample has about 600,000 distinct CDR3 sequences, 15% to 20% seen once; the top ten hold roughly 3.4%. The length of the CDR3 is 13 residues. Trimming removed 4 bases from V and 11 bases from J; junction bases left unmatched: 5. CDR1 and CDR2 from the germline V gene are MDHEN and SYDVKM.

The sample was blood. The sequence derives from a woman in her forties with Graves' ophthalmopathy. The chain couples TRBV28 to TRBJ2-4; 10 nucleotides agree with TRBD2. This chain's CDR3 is CASSYQAGGVQYF. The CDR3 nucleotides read TGTGCCAGCAGTTACCAAGCGGGAGGGGTTCAGTACTTC.